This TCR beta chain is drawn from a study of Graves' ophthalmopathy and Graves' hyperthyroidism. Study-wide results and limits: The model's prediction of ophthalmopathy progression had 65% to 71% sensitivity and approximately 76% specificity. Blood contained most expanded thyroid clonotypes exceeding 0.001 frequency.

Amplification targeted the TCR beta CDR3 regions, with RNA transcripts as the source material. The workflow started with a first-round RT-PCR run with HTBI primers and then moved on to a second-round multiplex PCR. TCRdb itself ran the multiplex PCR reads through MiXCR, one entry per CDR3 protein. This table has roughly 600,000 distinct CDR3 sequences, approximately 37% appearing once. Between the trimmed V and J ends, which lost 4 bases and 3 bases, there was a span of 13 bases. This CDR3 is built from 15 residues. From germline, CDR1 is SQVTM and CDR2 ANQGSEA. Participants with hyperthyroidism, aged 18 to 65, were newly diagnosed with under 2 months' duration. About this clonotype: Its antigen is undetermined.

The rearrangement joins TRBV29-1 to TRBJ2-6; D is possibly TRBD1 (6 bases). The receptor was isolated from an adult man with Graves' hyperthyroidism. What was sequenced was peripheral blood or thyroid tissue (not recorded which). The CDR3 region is CSVGVQGLGANVLTF. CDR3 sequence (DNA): TGCAGCGTTGGCGTACAGGGTCTTGGGGCCAACGTCCTGACTTTC.